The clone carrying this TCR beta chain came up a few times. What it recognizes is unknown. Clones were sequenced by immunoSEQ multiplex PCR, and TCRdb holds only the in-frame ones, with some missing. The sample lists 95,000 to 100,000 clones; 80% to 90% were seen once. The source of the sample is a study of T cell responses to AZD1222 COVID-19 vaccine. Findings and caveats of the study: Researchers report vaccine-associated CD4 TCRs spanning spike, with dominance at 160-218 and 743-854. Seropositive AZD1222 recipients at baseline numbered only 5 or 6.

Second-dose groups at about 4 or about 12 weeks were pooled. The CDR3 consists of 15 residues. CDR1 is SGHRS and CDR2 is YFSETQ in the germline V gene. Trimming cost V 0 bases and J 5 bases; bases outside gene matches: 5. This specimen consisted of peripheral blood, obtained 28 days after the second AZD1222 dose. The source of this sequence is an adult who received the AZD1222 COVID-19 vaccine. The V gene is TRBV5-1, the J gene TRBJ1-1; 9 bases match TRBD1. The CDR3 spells CASSLEQGAGTEAFF. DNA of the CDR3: TGCGCCAGCAGCTTGGAACAGGGGGCTGGGACTGAAGCTTTCTTT.